One and the same sample provided the 3 T cell receptor beta chains below, sequenced in a study of cytomegalovirus exposure and HLA in healthy donors (dated by TCRdb to about 2017). Library creation used the immunoSEQ multiplex PCR assay. In its TCRdb copy, this immuneACCESS table keeps in-frame sequences only and misses some clones. Where compared with another copy, unresolved V genes explain less than half of these, and the others have no known cause. This sample is represented by about 110,000 clones; over 75% of them were singletons. 3% to 3.5% of the sample comes from the top ten. The specimen was PBMCs. Receptors were obtained from a woman younger than 35 in good health and CMV-seronegative.

The chain recombines TRBV27 with TRBJ2-7; D remains ambiguous. CDR3 length equals 12 residues. Germline V gives CDR1 MNHEY, CDR2 SMNVEV (reference sequence). V lost 6 bases, J lost 5 bases, and 11 bases lay in between. As DNA, the CDR3 is TGTGCCAGCAGCGTAGACTCACACGAGCAGTACTTC. It codes for CASSVDSHEQYF.

This clone showed up just a few times. This rearrangement joins TRBV7-6 to TRBJ1-1; no reliable D call. The CDR3 runs to 13 residues. Germline values: CDR1 SGHVS, CDR2 FNYEAQ. The V and J ends lost 4 bases and 1 base respectively, with 7 bases between them. The CDR3 reads CASSSQENTEAFF. The CDR3 DNA reads TGTGCCAGCAGCTCCCAGGAGAACACTGAAGCTTTCTTT.

The V gene is TRBV4-1, the J gene TRBJ1-5; D is unresolved. V shed 1 base and J shed 6 bases, with 16 bases lying between them. This CDR3 has 16 amino acids. The germline CDR1 and CDR2 sequences are MGHRA and YSYEKL. The CDR3: CASSQGSVTGGQPQHF. CDR3 coding DNA: TGCGCCAGCAGCCAAGGTTCGGTGACGGGAGGTCAGCCCCAGCATTTT.